This TCR beta chain emerged from a study of OX40 agonist ivuxolimab in advanced cancers. At the level of the study: Patients were treated with ivuxolimab, an agonistic anti-OX40 (CD134) antibody. Prior therapy, whether anti-PD-1, anti-PD-L1 or anti-CTLA-4, was allowed, and roughly 41% had some.

CDR1 is MNHNS and CDR2 is SASEGT in the germline V gene. V shed 6 bases, J shed 4 bases, and the junction held 6 bases outside the gene matches. This CDR3 spans 14 amino acids. The protocol was immunoSEQ multiplex PCR, while the TCRdb copy is restricted to in-frame clones and leaves out a portion. Here the sample spans about 33,000 clones, about 92% being singletons. This clonotype originated in an adult with an advanced solid tumor such as melanoma, head and neck, liver or kidney cancer. Here the sequenced sample was CD4+ or CD8+ T cells sorted from blood, taken in a trial of the OX40 agonist ivuxolimab. The J gene is TRBJ1-3, the V gene TRBV6-1, with 7 bases that match TRBD1. The CDR3 DNA reads as TGTGCCAGCAGCTATACAGGGGCCGGAAACACCATATATTTT. Its protein product is CASSYTGAGNTIYF.